The 21 T cell receptor beta chains reported below all come from one sample, sequenced in a study of blood T cell repertoires in COVID-19. Assay: immunoSEQ multiplex PCR; the TCRdb copy retains only in-frame clones and omits some. The sample includes about 92,000 clones, over 80% of them seen just once. The specimen sequenced was peripheral blood. Receptors were obtained from a woman older than 75 with active or convalescent COVID-19.

This clone turned up a few times. The V gene is TRBV18, the J gene TRBJ1-3; D gene ambiguous. Germline assignment: CDR1 KGHSH and CDR2 LQKENI. The CDR3 has 14 residues. V was clipped by 2 bases and J by 6 bases, with 11 bases between them. CDR3: CASSPEWAQNTIYF. In nucleotides, the CDR3 is TGTGCCAGCTCACCAGAGTGGGCCCAAAACACCATATATTTT.

The chain carries TRBV6-5 and TRBJ1-6; D may be TRBD1 (5 bases). V dropped 4 bases and J dropped 0 bases, with 10 bases sitting between them. The CDR3 spans 16 residues. From germline, CDR1 is MNHEY and CDR2 SVGAGI. CDR3 region: CASSWGVSSYNSPLHF. In DNA form, the CDR3 reads TGTGCCAGCAGTTGGGGCGTTAGCTCCTATAATTCACCCCTCCACTTT.

The rearrangement joins TRBV4-3 to TRBJ1-6, with unresolved D. The CDR3 runs 13 residues. Trimming removed 0 bases from V and 7 bases from J, with 4 bases in between. Germline-derived CDR1 and CDR2 are LGHNA and YSLEER. CDR3 nucleotide sequence: TGCGCCAGCAGCCAAGATAGCAATTCACCCCTCCACTTT. Translated, it gives CASSQDSNSPLHF.

The chain carries TRBV28 and TRBJ1-3, with unresolved D. Between the trimmed V and J ends, which lost 5 bases and 4 bases, there was a span of 6 bases. CDR1 MDHEN and CDR2 SYDVKM come from the germline V gene. CDR3 length equals 12 residues. The CDR3 DNA sequence: TGTGCCAGCAGTACAGTCGGAAACACCATATATTTT. Amino acid sequence: CASSTVGNTIYF.

The V gene is TRBV6-6, the J gene TRBJ2-6; D might be TRBD1 (6 bases). CDR3 size: 15 residues. CDR1 MNHNY and CDR2 SVGAGI come from the germline V gene (reference sequence). The V end lost 5 bases, the J end lost 4 bases, and 12 bases lay between the germline ends. CDR3 amino acids: CASSRQVSGANVLTF. The CDR3 DNA is TGTGCCAGCAGTAGACAGGTCTCCGGGGCCAACGTCCTGACTTTC.

In this sample, this clone turned up once. The chain recombines TRBV13 with TRBJ2-7; D is perhaps TRBD1 (5 bases). This CDR3 contains 15 residues. V was cut by 0 bases and J by 4 bases, with 13 bases left in between. Germline lookup yields CDR1 PRHDT and CDR2 FYEKMQ (reference sequence). The CDR3 nucleotides read TGTGCCAGCAGCTTAGGCCGGCAGGGAAAGTACGAGCAGTACTTC. This codes for CASSLGRQGKYEQYF.

V usage is TRBV7-6 and J usage is TRBJ2-1, with D maybe TRBD1 (6 bases). CDR3 length: 15 residues. CDR1 is SGHVS, CDR2 FNYEAQ, per germline. Trimming took off 1 base at V and 7 bases at J, with 14 bases between the two ends. The CDR3 sequence is CASSLVLGARNEQFF. The CDR3 DNA is TGTGCCAGCAGCTTAGTCCTGGGGGCGAGAAATGAGCAGTTCTTC.

The chain joins TRBV6-5 to TRBJ2-5; 7 positions agree with TRBD2. Per germline, CDR1 MNHEY and CDR2 SVGAGI. CDR3 length equals 14 residues. V shed 8 bases and J 1 base; nucleotides not matched to a gene: 7. CDR3 DNA sequence: TGTGCCAGCCGGGGCGGGGGACTCCAAGAGACCCAGTACTTC. Its translation: CASRGGGLQETQYF.

The chain carries TRBV28 and TRBJ1-5; 7 bases map to TRBD1. This CDR3 is built from 14 residues. V lost 5 bases and J lost 5; bases outside the gene matches: 6. Germline values: CDR1 MDHEN, CDR2 SYDVKM. CDR3 bases: TGTGCCAGCAGTCGCCGACAGGGCCATCAGCCCCAGCATTTT. Its translation: CASSRRQGHQPQHF.

This clone was recorded a few times. V and J are TRBV7-2 and TRBJ2-7; 9 bases align to TRBD2. The V and J ends lost 5 bases and 7 bases, in that order; junction bases with no gene match: 6. The germline CDR1 and CDR2 sequences are SGHTA and FQGNSA. The length of the CDR3 is 13 residues. The CDR3 reads CASSRTSETEQYF. The CDR3 region has the DNA TGTGCCAGCAGCCGGACTAGCGAGACAGAGCAGTACTTC. Full variable domain (remainder filled in from reference TRBV7-2 and TRBJ2-7): GAGVSQSPSNKVTEKGKDVELRCDPISGHTALYWYRQSLGQGLEFLIYFQGNSAPDKSGLPSDRFSAERTGGSVSTLTIQRTQQEDSAVYLCASSRTSETEQYFGPGTRLTVT.

The chain links TRBV6-5 to TRBJ2-5, with 7 nucleotides matching TRBD1. The germline V gene encodes CDR1 MNHEY and CDR2 SVGAGI. This CDR3 comprises 14 residues. The ends lost 8 bases at V and 5 bases at J; junction bases unmatched: 11. The CDR3 DNA is TGTGCCAGCGCCGTGAGACAGGGTCATGAGACCCAGTACTTC. Its protein is CASAVRQGHETQYF.

V gene TRBV7-8 combines with J gene TRBJ2-7; 10 bases are a match to TRBD1. This CDR3 region has 17 residues. The germline gives CDR1 SGHVS, CDR2 FQNEAQ. The V segment lost 5 bases and the J segment 2 bases; nucleotides outside the gene matches: 12. CDR3 amino acids: CASSEQGTGDSTYEQYF. The CDR3, as DNA: TGTGCCAGCAGCGAGCAAGGGACAGGGGATTCCACCTACGAGCAGTACTTC. Full variable domain (remainder filled in from reference TRBV7-8 and TRBJ2-7): GAGVSQSPRYKVAKRGQDVALRCDPISGHVSLFWYQQALGQGPEFLTYFQNEAQLDKSGLPSDRFFAERPEGSVSTLKIQRTQQEDSAVYLCASSEQGTGDSTYEQYFGPGTRLTVT.

The V call is TRBV15, the J call TRBJ2-5, with 9 bases that match TRBD2. Germline CDR1 and CDR2: LNHNV and YYDKDF (reference sequence). The J segment lost 2 bases and the V segment lost 6 bases, leaving 10 bases of the junction unmatched. The CDR3 length is 16 residues. CDR3 in amino acids: CATRLFAGGPQETQYF. The CDR3 nucleotides read TGTGCCACCAGATTATTCGCGGGAGGGCCACAAGAGACCCAGTACTTC.

The gene calls are TRBV19 and TRBJ2-2; 15 nucleotides line up with TRBD2. Germline assignment: CDR1 LNHDA and CDR2 SQIVND (reference sequence). V shed 8 bases, J shed 3 bases, and the junction held 13 bases outside the gene matches. The CDR3 spans 19 residues. CDR3 sequence: CASSRGGLAGGLDTGELFF. In nucleotides, the CDR3 is TGTGCCAGTTCCCGGGGCGGACTAGCGGGGGGGCTCGACACCGGGGAGCTGTTTTTT.

This clone was counted a few times. J is TRBJ2-7 and V is TRBV3-1 (or the pseudogene TRBV3-2); TRBD1 matches 11 bases. Germline V CDR1 and CDR2: LGHDT, YNNKEL (reference sequence). With V trimmed by 8 bases and J by 4 bases, 10 bases remained unmatched. CDR3 length: 15 amino acids. The CDR3 DNA sequence: TGTGCCAGCCAATCACCGGGGGACAGGGGGTACGAGCAGTACTTC. Residues: CASQSPGDRGYEQYF.

The CDR3 protein is CASSVGLAGGWTGELFF. The CDR3 DNA reads as TGTGCCAGCAGCGTCGGACTAGCGGGAGGTTGGACCGGGGAGCTGTTTTTT. The genes are TRBV9 and TRBJ2-2; 14 bases fit TRBD2. The CDR3 loop spans 17 amino acids. CDR1 SGDLS and CDR2 YYNGEE come from the germline V gene. Trimming removed 2 bases from V and 5 bases from J; junction bases left unmatched: 5. The complete variable domain, with remaining parts taken from reference TRBV9 and TRBJ2-2, reads DSGVTQTPKHLITATGQRVTLRCSPRSGDLSVYWYQQSLDQGLQFLIQYYNGEERAKGNILERFSAQQFPDLHSELNLSSLELGDSALYFCASSVGLAGGWTGELFFGEGSRLTVL.

This sequence joins TRBV19 and TRBJ2-2; 9 positions agree with TRBD1. The CDR3 covers 16 residues. Unmatched junction bases numbered 7, after V lost 7 bases and J lost 1 base. The germline CDR1 and CDR2 sequences are LNHDA and SQIVND (reference sequence). CDR3 in DNA: TGTGCCAGTATTGGACCGGGACAGGGGAACACCGGGGAGCTGTTTTTT. Translated, it gives CASIGPGQGNTGELFF.

The genes are TRBV6-5 and TRBJ2-7; TRBD2 might be the D (7 bases). Per the germline V gene, CDR1 is MNHEY and CDR2 is SVGAGI. The CDR3 is 16 amino acids. The germline V and J ends were trimmed by 0 bases and 6 bases, with 18 bases remaining between them. The CDR3 region has the DNA TGTGCCAGCAGTTACTCGGGCGGCGGGGGCCGGTTCGAGCAGTACTTC. This translates into CASSYSGGGGRFEQYF.

CDR3 in DNA: TGCGCCAGCAGCTTGGACCGGGACAGAACTGGAAACACCATATATTTT. Translating gives CASSLDRDRTGNTIYF. The chain recombines TRBV5-1 with TRBJ1-3; TRBD1 aligns across 7 bases. This CDR3 region has 16 residues. Losses at the gene ends were 0 bases for V and 2 bases for J; bases not matched to a gene: 5. Germline V CDR1 and CDR2: SGHRS, YFSETQ.

The V call is TRBV6-2 or TRBV6-3, the J call TRBJ2-3; 8 bases are a match to TRBD2. After removal of 2 bases from V and 5 bases from J, the junction contained 3 bases not matched to a gene. The CDR3 runs to 14 residues. Germline CDR1 is MNHEY and CDR2 is SVGEGT. This CDR3 reads CASSYRLAGDTQYF. The CDR3, as DNA: TGTGCCAGCAGTTACAGGCTAGCGGGAGATACGCAGTATTTT.

This CDR3 reads CSASKSPLYEQYF. As DNA, the CDR3 is TGCAGTGCTAGTAAGAGCCCCCTCTACGAGCAGTACTTC. The J gene is TRBJ2-7, the V gene TRBV20-1; D unresolved. The CDR3 sequence is 13 residues long. The germline V gene encodes CDR1 DFQATT and CDR2 SNEGSKA (reference sequence). The V end lost 3 bases, the J end lost 3 bases, and 12 bases lay between the germline ends.